Detailed here is one TCR beta chain. The data are from a study of T cell repertoires in urothelial bladder cancer. Sequenced by immunoSEQ multiplex PCR; TCRdb stores in-frame clones only, minus some. Of some 9,000 clones detected, around 58% appear once; the ten largest clones hold about 30%. CDR3 length equals 15 residues. CDR1 and CDR2 from the germline V gene are MNHNY and SVGAGI (reference sequence). The V and J ends lost 7 bases and 4 bases respectively, with 16 bases between them. The receptor was isolated from a human donor with urothelial carcinoma. V and J are TRBV6-6 and TRBJ1-4, with D possibly matching TRBD1 (6 bases). The sample taken for sequencing was tumor-infiltrating cells from bladder cancer. The CDR3 nucleotides read TGTGCCAGCATTCCCGACATAGGGGGTAATGAAAAACTGTTTTTT. Its protein is CASIPDIGGNEKLFF.